These 21 T cell receptor beta chains originate from one sample sequenced in a study of T cells after yellow fever vaccination. Each CDR3 protein is one row after TCRdb ran MiXCR on the 5' RACE reads. The sample lists about 220,000 distinct CDR3 sequences, about 3% occurring once. Sample: CD4+ T cells sorted from PBMCs, taken 10 days after the yellow fever booster vaccination. Receptor source: a man younger than 30 who received the YFV17D yellow fever vaccine.

The table lists this clonotype with many counts. The chain links TRBV18 to TRBJ2-3, with 7 bases identical to TRBD1. CDR3 length: 14 residues. Trimming cost V 6 bases and J 3 bases; bases outside gene matches: 6. CDR1 KGHSH and CDR2 LQKENI come from the germline V gene. CDR3 region: CASSPSTGTDTQYF. The CDR3 DNA follows: TGTGCCAGCTCGCCGTCGACAGGGACAGATACGCAGTATTTT.

This clonotype was detected ten times or more. V is TRBV20-1 and J is TRBJ1-2; 7 bases match TRBD1. With 6 bases clipped from V and 7 bases from J, the junction kept 8 bases outside the gene matches. Per germline, CDR1 DFQATT and CDR2 SNEGSKA (reference sequence). The CDR3 consists of 12 residues. CDR3 in DNA: TGCAGTGCGCCGAAGGGGGCAGGTGGCTACACCTTC. It codes for CSAPKGAGGYTF.

This clonotype was picked up many times. The rearrangement links TRBV20-1 to TRBJ2-2; 12 nucleotides line up with TRBD2. The ends lost 6 bases at V and 6 bases at J; junction bases unmatched: 5. CDR1 is DFQATT and CDR2 is SNEGSKA in the germline V gene (reference sequence). The CDR3 is made up of 14 amino acids. CDR3 amino acids: CSASSGGAAGELFF. The CDR3 DNA reads as TGCAGTGCCTCTAGCGGGGGGGCGGCCGGGGAGCTGTTTTTT.

At least ten counts were recorded for this clonotype. This rearrangement joins TRBV18 to TRBJ1-6; D is perhaps TRBD1 (6 bases). Trimming cost V 3 bases and J 6 bases, with 9 bases left between them. This CDR3 has 14 amino acids. Per the germline V gene, CDR1 is KGHSH and CDR2 is LQKENI. DNA for the CDR3: TGTGCCAGCTCACCGACAGGAGTTAATTCACCCCTCCACTTT. Its protein is CASSPTGVNSPLHF.

The rearrangement joins TRBV4-3 to TRBJ2-2; perhaps TRBD1 as D (6 bases). The CDR3 runs to 14 residues. Germline values: CDR1 LGHNA, CDR2 YSLEER. V was shortened by 6 bases and J by 1 base, with 9 bases between the two germline ends. The CDR3 loop reads CASRRDMNTGELFF. Here the CDR3 DNA reads TGCGCCAGCAGGAGGGACATGAACACCGGGGAGCTGTTTTTT.

In this sample, this clonotype turned up many times. V usage is TRBV7-2 and J usage is TRBJ1-5; 9 positions match TRBD1. Looked up from germline, CDR1 is SGHTA and CDR2 is FQGNSA. With 6 bases clipped from V and 7 bases from J, the junction kept 10 bases outside the gene matches. The CDR3 is made up of 15 amino acids. CDR3 sequence: CASRPDRGGDQPQHF. Written as DNA, the CDR3 is TGTGCCAGCAGACCGGACAGGGGAGGAGACCAGCCCCAGCATTTT.

The rearrangement uses TRBV9 and TRBJ1-3; TRBD1 might be the D (5 bases). V lost 0 bases and J 4 bases, leaving 17 bases between the germline ends. CDR1 and CDR2 (germline): SGDLS, YYNGEE. The CDR3 runs to 17 residues. CDR3 DNA sequence: TGTGCCAGCAGCGTAGCTACATGGCAGGGAGGAGGAAACACCATATATTTT. The encoded protein is CASSVATWQGGGNTIYF. The complete variable domain, with remaining parts taken from reference TRBV9 and TRBJ1-3, reads DSGVTQTPKHLITATGQRVTLRCSPRSGDLSVYWYQQSLDQGLQFLIQYYNGEERAKGNILERFSAQQFPDLHSELNLSSLELGDSALYFCASSVATWQGGGNTIYFGEGSWLTVV.

CDR3 DNA: TGCGCCAGCAGCCAGGAGCAGGGGGAGCACTCACCCCTCCACTTT. Residues: CASSQEQGEHSPLHF. This chain uses TRBV4-3 with TRBJ1-6; 7 bases map to TRBD1. The length of the CDR3 is 15 residues. With V trimmed by 3 bases and J by 10 bases, 9 bases remained unmatched. Looked up from germline, CDR1 is LGHNA and CDR2 is YSLEER.

This clonotype was seen at least ten times. The chain is built from TRBV4-3 and TRBJ2-4; TRBD1 is a possible D gene (6 bases). CDR1 is LGHNA, CDR2 YSLEER, per germline. V gave up 5 bases and J gave up 4 bases, with 15 bases separating them. The CDR3 is made up of 15 amino acids. The CDR3 nucleotides read TGCGCCAGCAGCTCACAGACAGGCTCAAAAAACATTCAGTACTTC. It yields the protein CASSSQTGSKNIQYF.

Ten or more counts support this clonotype. This chain uses TRBV7-2 with TRBJ1-2, with 9 bases lining up with TRBD1. The CDR3 runs 15 residues. J gave up 3 bases and V 5 bases, and 7 bases lay outside the gene matches. CDR1 SGHTA and CDR2 FQGNSA come from the germline V gene. The CDR3 DNA follows: TGTGCCAGCAGCCTTACCGGGACAGGGTACTATGGCTACACCTTC. It codes for CASSLTGTGYYGYTF.

In its sample, this clonotype was seen many times. The chain joins TRBV7-2 to TRBJ2-3; D might be TRBD1 or TRBD2, each matching 5 bases. Germline V gene data show CDR1 as SGHTA and CDR2 as FQGNSA. V was trimmed by 1 base and J by 2 bases, leaving 16 bases between them. The CDR3 length is 17 residues. The CDR3 DNA is TGTGCCAGCAGCTTAGGGGGACCGCCCCACCCCACAGATACGCAGTATTTT. This encodes CASSLGGPPHPTDTQYF. Full variable domain (remainder filled in from reference TRBV7-2 and TRBJ2-3): GAGVSQSPSNKVTEKGKDVELRCDPISGHTALYWYRQSLGQGLEFLIYFQGNSAPDKSGLPSDRFSAERTGGSVSTLTIQRTQQEDSAVYLCASSLGGPPHPTDTQYFGPGTRLTVL.

This clonotype was recorded at least ten times. The chain has TRBV10-3 and TRBJ2-7; TRBD1 agrees at 7 bases. The CDR3 loop spans 14 amino acids. Germline V gene sequence: CDR1 ENHRY, CDR2 SYGVKD. The V segment lost 3 bases and the J segment 5 bases; nucleotides outside the gene matches: 7. In DNA form, the CDR3 reads TGTGCCATCAGTGACTTGACAGGGCCGCACGAGCAGTACTTC. It yields the protein CAISDLTGPHEQYF.

This clonotype was detected many times. The CDR3: CASSSRVLGPQYF. Here the CDR3 DNA reads TGTGCCAGCAGTTCTAGGGTTTTGGGACCTCAGTACTTC. The chain links TRBV7-2 to TRBJ2-5; the D gene could be TRBD1 or TRBD2 (5 bases each). This CDR3 has 13 residues. From germline, CDR1 is SGHTA and CDR2 FQGNSA. The V and J ends lost 6 bases and 11 bases respectively, with 19 bases between them.

The chain couples TRBV18 to TRBJ2-5, with D possibly TRBD2 on 7 matching bases. The V gene lost 3 bases and the J gene lost 3 bases, with 11 bases spanning the gap. Looked up from germline, CDR1 is KGHSH and CDR2 is LQKENI. The CDR3 is made up of 14 amino acids. The CDR3 nucleotides read TGTGCCAGCTCACCGCTAGGGGGGGAAGAGACCCAGTACTTC. It is translated as CASSPLGGEETQYF.

This rearrangement joins TRBV11-2 to TRBJ2-1, with 7 bases aligning to TRBD1. CDR1 SGHAT and CDR2 FQNNGV come from the germline V gene. J gave up 3 bases and V 5 bases, and 7 bases lay outside the gene matches. The CDR3 loop spans 15 amino acids. CDR3 sequence reads: CASSPPGGFYNEQFF. Here the CDR3 DNA reads TGTGCCAGCAGCCCTCCAGGGGGTTTCTACAATGAGCAGTTCTTC.

This clonotype was picked up many times. The chain couples TRBV20-1 to TRBJ2-1; D is uncertain. V was trimmed by 6 bases and J by 5 bases, leaving 11 bases between them. Germline V gene lookup returns CDR1 DFQATT and CDR2 SNEGSKA (reference sequence). The CDR3 totals 12 residues. The chain's CDR3 is CSAVFGNNEQFF. CDR3 sequence (DNA): TGCAGTGCGGTCTTTGGGAACAATGAGCAGTTCTTC.

The rearrangement uses TRBV4-2 and TRBJ2-3; 9 nucleotides align to TRBD2. The CDR3 consists of 15 residues. Germline assignment: CDR1 LGHNA and CDR2 YNFKEQ. Unmatched junction bases numbered 9, after V lost 7 bases and J lost 4 bases. The CDR3 loop is CASTPGLAISDTQYF. CDR3 DNA: TGTGCCAGCACGCCGGGACTAGCTATATCAGATACGCAGTATTTT.

The gene calls are TRBV12-3 or TRBV12-4 and TRBJ1-5; D not certain. The CDR3 extends over 14 amino acids. V shed 3 bases and J shed 5 bases, with 11 bases lying between them. The CDR3 region is CASSFLTRDQPQHF. The CDR3 DNA is TGTGCCAGCAGTTTTTTAACACGAGATCAGCCCCAGCATTTT.

This clonotype was recorded a few times. The chain is built from TRBV5-1 and TRBJ1-1; D unclear. With 9 bases removed from V and 6 bases from J, the gap between germline ends came to 18 bases. The CDR3 extends over 13 amino acids. From germline, CDR1 is SGHRS and CDR2 YFSETQ. The CDR3 nucleotides are TGCGCCACCTCCAAAGACTCGGGATCTGAAGCTTTCTTT. This sequence encodes CATSKDSGSEAFF.

In this sample, this clonotype turned up many times. The chain couples TRBV11-2 to TRBJ2-1, with 9 bases fitting TRBD2. The CDR3 is made up of 16 amino acids. Trimming cost V 4 bases and J 0 bases; bases outside gene matches: 4. Germline V CDR1 and CDR2: SGHAT, FQNNGV. The CDR3 loop is CASSSLSGSSYNEQFF. The CDR3 DNA reads as TGTGCCAGCAGCTCCCTTAGCGGGAGCTCCTACAATGAGCAGTTCTTC.

This clonotype was recorded a few times. This chain joins TRBV27 and TRBJ1-4, with a tentative D call TRBD1 (6 bases). Germline CDR1 MNHEY, CDR2 SMNVEV (reference sequence). CDR3 length equals 13 residues. The V end was cut by 6 bases, the J end by 6 bases, with 11 bases between. The CDR3 region is CASRGGGDEKLFF. CDR3 nucleotide sequence: TGTGCCAGCAGAGGGGGGGGGGATGAAAAACTGTTTTTT.